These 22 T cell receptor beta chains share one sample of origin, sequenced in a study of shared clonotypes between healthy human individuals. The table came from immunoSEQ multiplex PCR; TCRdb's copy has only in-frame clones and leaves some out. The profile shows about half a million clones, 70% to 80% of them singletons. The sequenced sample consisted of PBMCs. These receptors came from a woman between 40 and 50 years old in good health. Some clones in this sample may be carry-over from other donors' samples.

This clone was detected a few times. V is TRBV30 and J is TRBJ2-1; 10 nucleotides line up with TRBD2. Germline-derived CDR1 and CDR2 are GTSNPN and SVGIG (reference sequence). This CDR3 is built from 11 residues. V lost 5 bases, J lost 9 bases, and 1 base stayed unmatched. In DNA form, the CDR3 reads TGTGCCTGGGGACTAGCGGCTGAGCAGTTCTTC. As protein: CAWGLAAEQFF.

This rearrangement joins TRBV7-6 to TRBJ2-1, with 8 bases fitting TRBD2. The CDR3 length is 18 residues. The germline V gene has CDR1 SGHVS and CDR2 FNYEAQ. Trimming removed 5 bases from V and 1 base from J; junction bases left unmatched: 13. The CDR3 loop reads CASSQGPAGDVSYNEQFF. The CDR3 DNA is TGTGCCAGCAGCCAGGGACCAGCGGGAGATGTATCCTACAATGAGCAGTTCTTC.

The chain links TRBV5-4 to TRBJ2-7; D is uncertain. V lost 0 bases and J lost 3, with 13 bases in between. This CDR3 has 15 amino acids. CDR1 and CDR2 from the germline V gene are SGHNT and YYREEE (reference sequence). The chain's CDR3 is CASSLESARSYEQYF. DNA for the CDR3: TGTGCCAGCAGCTTGGAGTCGGCTAGGAGCTACGAGCAGTACTTC.

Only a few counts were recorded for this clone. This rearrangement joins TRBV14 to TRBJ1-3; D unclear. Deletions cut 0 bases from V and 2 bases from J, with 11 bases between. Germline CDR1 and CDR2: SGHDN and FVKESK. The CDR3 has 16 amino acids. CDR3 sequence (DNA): TGTGCCAGCAGCCAAGATCCGGGTCCCCCTGGAAACACCATATATTTT. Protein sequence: CASSQDPGPPGNTIYF.

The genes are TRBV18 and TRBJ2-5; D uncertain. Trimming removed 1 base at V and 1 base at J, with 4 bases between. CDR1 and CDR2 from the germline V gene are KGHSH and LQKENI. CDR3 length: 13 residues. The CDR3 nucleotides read TGTGCCAGCTCACCACAATCCCAAGAGACCCAGTACTTC. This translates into CASSPQSQETQYF.

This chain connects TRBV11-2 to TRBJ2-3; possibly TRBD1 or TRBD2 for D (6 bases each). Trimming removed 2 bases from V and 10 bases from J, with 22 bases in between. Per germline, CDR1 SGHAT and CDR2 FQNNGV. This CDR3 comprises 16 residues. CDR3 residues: CASSLKGGLATRAQYF. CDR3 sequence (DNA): TGTGCCAGCAGCTTAAAGGGGGGTCTAGCGACACGGGCGCAGTATTTT.

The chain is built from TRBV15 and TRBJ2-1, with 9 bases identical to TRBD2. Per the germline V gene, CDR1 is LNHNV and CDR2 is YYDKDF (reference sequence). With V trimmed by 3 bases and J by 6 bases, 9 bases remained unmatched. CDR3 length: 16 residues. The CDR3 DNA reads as TGTGCCACCAGCAGGGGTATAGCGGGAGAGCTCAATGAGCAGTTCTTC. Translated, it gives CATSRGIAGELNEQFF.

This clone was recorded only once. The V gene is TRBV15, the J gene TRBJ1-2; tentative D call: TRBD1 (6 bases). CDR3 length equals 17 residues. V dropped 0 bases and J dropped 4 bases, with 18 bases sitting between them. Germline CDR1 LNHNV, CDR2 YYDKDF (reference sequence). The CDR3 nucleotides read TGTGCCACCAGCAGAGATTTTTCCGGGGGGCGCGCCTATGGCTACACCTTC. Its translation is CATSRDFSGGRAYGYTF.

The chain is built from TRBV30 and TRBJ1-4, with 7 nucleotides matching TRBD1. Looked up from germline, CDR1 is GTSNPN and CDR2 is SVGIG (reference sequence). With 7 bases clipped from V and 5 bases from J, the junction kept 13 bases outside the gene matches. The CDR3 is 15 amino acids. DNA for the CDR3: TGTGCCTCCGGAGTCGTATCAGGGGGGAATGAAAAACTGTTTTTT. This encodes CASGVVSGGNEKLFF. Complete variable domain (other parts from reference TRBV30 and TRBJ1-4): SQTIHQWPATLVQPVGSPLSLECTVEGTSNPNLYWYRQAAGRGLQLLFYSVGIGQISSEVPQNLSASRPQDRQFILSSKKLLLSDSGFYLCASGVVSGGNEKLFFGSGTQLSVL.

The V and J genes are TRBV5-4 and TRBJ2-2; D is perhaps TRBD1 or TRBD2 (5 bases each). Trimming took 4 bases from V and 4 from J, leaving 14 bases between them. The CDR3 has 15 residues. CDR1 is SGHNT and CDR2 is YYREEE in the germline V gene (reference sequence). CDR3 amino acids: CASSLDSGSTGELFF. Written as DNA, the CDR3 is TGTGCCAGCAGCCTTGACTCAGGGAGCACCGGGGAGCTGTTTTTT.

CDR3 sequence reads: CASSLSGHPTYEQYF. In DNA, the CDR3 is TGCGCCAGCAGCTTGAGTGGACATCCGACCTACGAGCAGTACTTC. The chain combines TRBV5-1 with TRBJ2-7; tentatively, D is TRBD1 (5 bases). The germline V and J ends were trimmed by 1 base and 2 bases, with 13 bases remaining between them. The CDR3 consists of 15 residues. Germline CDR1 reads SGHRS; CDR2 reads YFSETQ.

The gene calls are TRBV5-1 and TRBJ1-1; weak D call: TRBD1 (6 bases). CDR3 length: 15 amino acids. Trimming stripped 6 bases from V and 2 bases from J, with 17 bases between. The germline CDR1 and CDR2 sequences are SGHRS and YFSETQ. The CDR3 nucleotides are TGCGCCAGCAAGGTGAACCCAGGGGTAAACACTGAAGCTTTCTTT. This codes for CASKVNPGVNTEAFF.

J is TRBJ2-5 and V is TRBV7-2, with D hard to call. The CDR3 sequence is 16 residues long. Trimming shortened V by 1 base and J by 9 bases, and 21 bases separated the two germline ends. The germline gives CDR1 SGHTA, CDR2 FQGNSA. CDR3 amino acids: CASSLDRVLVASAQYF. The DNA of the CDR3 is TGTGCCAGCAGCTTAGATAGAGTTTTGGTTGCTTCGGCCCAGTACTTC.

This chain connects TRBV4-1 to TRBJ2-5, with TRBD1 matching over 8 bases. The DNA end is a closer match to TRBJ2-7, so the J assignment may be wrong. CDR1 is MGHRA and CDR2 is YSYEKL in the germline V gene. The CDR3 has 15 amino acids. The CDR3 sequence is CASSQGTGSSYEQYF. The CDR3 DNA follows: TGCGCCAGCAGCCAAGGGACAGGGAGCTCCTACGAGCAGTACTTC.

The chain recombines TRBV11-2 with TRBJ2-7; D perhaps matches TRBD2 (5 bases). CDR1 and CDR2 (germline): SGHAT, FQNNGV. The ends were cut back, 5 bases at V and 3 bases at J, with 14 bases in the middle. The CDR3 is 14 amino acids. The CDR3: CASSPPVGSYEQYF. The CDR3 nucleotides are TGTGCCAGCAGCCCCCCCGTGGGGAGCTACGAGCAGTACTTC.

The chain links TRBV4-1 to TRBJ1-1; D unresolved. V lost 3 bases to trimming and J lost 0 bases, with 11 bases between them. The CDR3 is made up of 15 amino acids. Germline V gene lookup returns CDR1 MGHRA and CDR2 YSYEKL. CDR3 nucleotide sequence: TGCGCCAGCAGCCAGAAAGGGTCCATGAACACTGAAGCTTTCTTT. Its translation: CASSQKGSMNTEAFF.

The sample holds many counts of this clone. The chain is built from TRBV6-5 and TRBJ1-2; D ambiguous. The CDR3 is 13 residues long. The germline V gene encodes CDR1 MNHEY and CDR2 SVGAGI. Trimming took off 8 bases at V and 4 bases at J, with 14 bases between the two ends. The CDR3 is CASRVRASYGYTF. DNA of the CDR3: TGTGCCAGCCGGGTCCGGGCTAGCTATGGCTACACCTTC.

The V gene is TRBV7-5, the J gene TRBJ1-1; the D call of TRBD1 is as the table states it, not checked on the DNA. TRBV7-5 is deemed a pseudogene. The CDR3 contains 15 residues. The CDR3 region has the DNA TGTGTCAGAAGCAAGGAGGACAGGGTGAACACTGAAGCTTTCTTT. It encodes CVRSKEDRVNTEAFF.

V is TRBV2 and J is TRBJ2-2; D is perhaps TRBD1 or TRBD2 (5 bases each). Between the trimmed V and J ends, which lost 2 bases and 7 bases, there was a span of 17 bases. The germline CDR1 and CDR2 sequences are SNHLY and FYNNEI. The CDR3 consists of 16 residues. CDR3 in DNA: TGTGCCAGCAGTGAACCCCCCCCCGGGACGGTCGGGGAGCTGTTTTTT. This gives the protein CASSEPPPGTVGELFF.

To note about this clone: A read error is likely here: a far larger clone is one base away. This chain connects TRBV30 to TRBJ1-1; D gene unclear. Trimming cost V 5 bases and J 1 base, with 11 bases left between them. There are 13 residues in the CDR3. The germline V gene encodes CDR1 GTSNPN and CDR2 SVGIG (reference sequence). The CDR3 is CAWAAGRNTEAFF. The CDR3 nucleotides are TGTGCCTGGGCAGCTGGTAGGAACACTGAAGCTTTCTTT.

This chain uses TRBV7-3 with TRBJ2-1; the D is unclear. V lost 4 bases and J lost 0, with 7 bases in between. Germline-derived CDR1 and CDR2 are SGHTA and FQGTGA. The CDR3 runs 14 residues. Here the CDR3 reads CASSSRSSYNEQFF. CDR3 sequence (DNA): TGTGCCAGCAGCTCCAGAAGCTCCTACAATGAGCAGTTCTTC. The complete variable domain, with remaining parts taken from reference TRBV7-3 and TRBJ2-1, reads GAGVSQTPSNKVTEKGKYVELRCDPISGHTALYWYRQSLGQGPEFLIYFQGTGAADDSGLPNDRFFAVRPEGSVSTLKIQRTERGDSAVYLCASSSRSSYNEQFFGPGTRLTVL.

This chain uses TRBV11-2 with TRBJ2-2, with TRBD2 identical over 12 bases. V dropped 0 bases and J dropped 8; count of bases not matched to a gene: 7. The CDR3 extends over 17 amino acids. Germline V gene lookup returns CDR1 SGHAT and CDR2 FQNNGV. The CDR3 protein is CASSLDPSGRASGELFF. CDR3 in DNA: TGTGCCAGCAGCTTAGATCCTAGCGGGAGGGCTAGTGGGGAGCTGTTTTTT. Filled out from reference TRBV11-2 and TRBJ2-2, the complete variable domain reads EAGVAQSPRYKIIEKRQSVAFWCNPISGHATLYWYQQILGQGPKLLIQFQNNGVVDDSQLPKDRFSAERLKGVDSTLKIQPAKLEDSAVYLCASSLDPSGRASGELFFGEGSRLTVL.